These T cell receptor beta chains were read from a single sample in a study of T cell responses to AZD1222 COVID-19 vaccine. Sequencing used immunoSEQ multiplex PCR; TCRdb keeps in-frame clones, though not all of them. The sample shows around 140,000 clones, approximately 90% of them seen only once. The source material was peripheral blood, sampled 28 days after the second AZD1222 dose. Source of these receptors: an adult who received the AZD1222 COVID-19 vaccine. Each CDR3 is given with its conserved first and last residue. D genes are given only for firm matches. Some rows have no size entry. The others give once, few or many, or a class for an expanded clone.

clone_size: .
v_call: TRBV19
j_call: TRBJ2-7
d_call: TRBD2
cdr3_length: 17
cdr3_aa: CASSRGLAGGGSYEQYF
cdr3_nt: TGTGCCAGTAGTCGGGGACTAGCGGGAGGAGGGTCCTACGAGCAGTACTTC

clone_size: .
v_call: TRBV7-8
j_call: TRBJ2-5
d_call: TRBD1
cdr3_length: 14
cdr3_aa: CASSQLTGTETQYF
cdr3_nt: TGTGCCAGCAGCCAACTGACAGGGACGGAGACCCAGTACTTC

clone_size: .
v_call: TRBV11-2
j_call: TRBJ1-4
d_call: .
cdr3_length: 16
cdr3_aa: CASSFLGMEGGEKLFF
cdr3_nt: TGTGCCAGCAGCTTCCTAGGGATGGAGGGTGGGGAAAAACTGTTTTTT

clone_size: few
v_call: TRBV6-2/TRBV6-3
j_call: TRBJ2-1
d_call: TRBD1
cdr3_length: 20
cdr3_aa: CASSYDRTTQGVARNNEQFF
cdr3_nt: TGTGCCAGCAGTTACGACCGAACCACACAGGGGGTAGCACGCAACAATGAGCAGTTCTTC

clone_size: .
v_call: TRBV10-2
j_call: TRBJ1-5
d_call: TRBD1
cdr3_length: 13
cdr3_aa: CASSEAGTGAQHF
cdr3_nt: TGCGCCAGCAGTGAGGCAGGCACAGGGGCCCAGCATTTT

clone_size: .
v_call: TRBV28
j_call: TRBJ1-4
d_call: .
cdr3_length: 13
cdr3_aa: CATSGQFVEKLFF
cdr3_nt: TGTGCCACCTCAGGGCAGTTCGTCGAAAAACTGTTTTTT

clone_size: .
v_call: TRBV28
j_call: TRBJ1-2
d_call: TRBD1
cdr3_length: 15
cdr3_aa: CASSFPDRTLYGYTF
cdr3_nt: TGTGCCAGCAGTTTCCCGGACAGGACTCTCTATGGCTACACCTTC

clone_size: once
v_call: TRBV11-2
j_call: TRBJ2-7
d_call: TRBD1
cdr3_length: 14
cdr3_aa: CASSFRDRGTEQYF
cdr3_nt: TGTGCCAGCAGCTTCCGGGACAGGGGAACGGAGCAGTACTTC

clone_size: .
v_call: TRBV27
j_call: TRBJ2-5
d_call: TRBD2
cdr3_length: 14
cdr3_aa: CATISGSEPETQYF
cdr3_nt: TGTGCCACCATTAGCGGGAGTGAGCCAGAGACCCAGTACTTC

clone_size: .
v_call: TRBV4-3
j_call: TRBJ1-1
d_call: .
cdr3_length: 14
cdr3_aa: CASSQGERGAEAFF
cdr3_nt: TGCGCCAGCAGCCAAGGGGAGCGGGGGGCTGAAGCTTTCTTT

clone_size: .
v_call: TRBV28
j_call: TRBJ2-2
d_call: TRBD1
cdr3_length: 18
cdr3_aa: CASSLYGTGMSNTGELFF
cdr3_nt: TGTGCCAGCAGTTTATACGGGACAGGGATGTCGAACACCGGGGAGCTGTTTTTT

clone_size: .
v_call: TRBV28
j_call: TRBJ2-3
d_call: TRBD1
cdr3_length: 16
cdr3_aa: CASSSGTGEPTDTQYF
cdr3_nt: TGTGCCAGCAGTTCCGGGACAGGGGAGCCCACAGATACGCAGTATTTT

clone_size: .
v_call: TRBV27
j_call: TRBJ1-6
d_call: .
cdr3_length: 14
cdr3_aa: CASSSGQFNSPLHF
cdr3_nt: TGTGCCAGCAGTTCTGGACAGTTTAATTCACCCCTCCACTTT

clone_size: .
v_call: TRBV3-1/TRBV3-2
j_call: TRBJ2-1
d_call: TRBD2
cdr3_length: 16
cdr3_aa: CASSHAGTSGYNEQFF
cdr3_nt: TGTGCCAGCAGCCATGCTGGGACTAGCGGATACAATGAGCAGTTCTTC

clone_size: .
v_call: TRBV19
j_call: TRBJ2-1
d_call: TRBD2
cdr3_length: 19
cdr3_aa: CASSIDWSSGRPAYNEQFF
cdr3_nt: TGTGCCAGTAGTATAGATTGGAGTAGCGGGAGGCCAGCCTACAATGAGCAGTTCTTC

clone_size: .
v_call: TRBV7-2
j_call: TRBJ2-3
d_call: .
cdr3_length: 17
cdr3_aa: CASSLGRGTGFTDTQYF
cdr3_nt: TGTGCCAGCAGCTTAGGAAGGGGAACGGGATTCACAGATACGCAGTATTTT

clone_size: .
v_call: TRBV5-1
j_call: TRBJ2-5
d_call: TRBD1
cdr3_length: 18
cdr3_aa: CASSPGGLGQKNGETQYF
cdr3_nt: TGCGCCAGCAGCCCCGGAGGCTTGGGACAGAAAAACGGGGAGACCCAGTACTTC

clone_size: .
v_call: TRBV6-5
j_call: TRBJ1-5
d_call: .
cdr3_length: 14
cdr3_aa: CASSYQYSNQPQHF
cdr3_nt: TGTGCCAGCAGTTACCAGTATAGCAATCAGCCCCAGCATTTT

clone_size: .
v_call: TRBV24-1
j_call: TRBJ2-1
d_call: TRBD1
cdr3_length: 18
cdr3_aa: CATSDRKRTGSSYNEQFF
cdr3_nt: TGTGCCACCAGTGACAGAAAACGGACAGGCAGCTCCTACAATGAGCAGTTCTTC

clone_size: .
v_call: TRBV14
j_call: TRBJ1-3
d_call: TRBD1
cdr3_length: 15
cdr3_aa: CASSQRTGLTTTIYF
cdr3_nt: TGTGCCAGCAGCCAAAGGACAGGCCTAACTACCACCATATATTTT

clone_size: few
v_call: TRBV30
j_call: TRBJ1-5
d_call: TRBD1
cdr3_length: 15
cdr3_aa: CAWRPTGGYNQPQHF
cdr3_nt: TGTGCCTGGAGGCCAACAGGGGGCTACAATCAGCCCCAGCATTTT

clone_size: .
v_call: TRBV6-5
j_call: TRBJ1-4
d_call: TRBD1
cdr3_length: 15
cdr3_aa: CASSSNEDREEKLFF
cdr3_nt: TGTGCCAGCAGTTCAAACGAGGACAGGGAGGAAAAACTGTTTTTT

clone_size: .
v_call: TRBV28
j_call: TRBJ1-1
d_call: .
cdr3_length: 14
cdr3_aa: CASSSPGLRPEAFF
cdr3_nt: TGTGCCAGCAGTTCACCCGGACTGAGGCCTGAAGCTTTCTTT